Listed below are T cell receptor beta chains from one sample, sequenced in a study of cytomegalovirus exposure and HLA in healthy donors. Sequenced by immunoSEQ multiplex PCR; TCRdb stores in-frame clones only, minus some. The sample includes approximately 200,000 clones, 75% to 85% of them seen just once. Sequenced material: PBMCs. All receptors derive from a woman aged 25 to 39 in good health and CMV-seropositive. CDR3s include the opening cysteine and the closing phenylalanine or tryptophan. A D gene is named only where the DNA matches it firmly. Not all rows give a size; the values are once, few, many and, for expanded clones, a class.

v_gene	abundance	d_gene	j_gene	CDR3nt	CDR3aa
TRBV27	once	TRBD1	TRBJ2-5	TGTGCCAGCAGCCTGACAGGGTGGGAGACCCAGTACTTC	CASSLTGWETQYF
TRBV5-1	once	NA	TRBJ2-1	TGCGCCAGCAGCTTGGATGGGCCCGCACATGATGAGCAGTTCTTC	CASSLDGPAHDEQFF
TRBV9	NA	TRBD2	TRBJ2-7	TGTGCCAGCAGCGTCGACTTAGCGGGAGTCGAGCAGTACTTC	CASSVDLAGVEQYF
TRBV9	NA	NA	TRBJ1-3	TGTGCCAGCAGCGTAGGAGGGACTGGAAACACCATATATTTT	CASSVGGTGNTIYF
TRBV5-8	NA	NA	TRBJ2-7	TGTGCCAGCAGACACGGGAACACCTACGAGCAGTACTTC	CASRHGNTYEQYF
TRBV27	NA	NA	TRBJ2-3	TGTGCCAGCAGCCGAAGAGACTTTAGCACAGATACGCAGTATTTT	CASSRRDFSTDTQYF
TRBV7-9	NA	TRBD2	TRBJ2-7	TGTGCCAGCAGCCCGGGACTAGCGGGAGACGAGCAGTACTTC	CASSPGLAGDEQYF
TRBV28	few	NA	TRBJ1-2	TGTGCCAGCGCGATGAATAACTATGGCTACACCTTC	CASAMNNYGYTF
TRBV7-9	NA	NA	TRBJ2-1	TGTGCCTCCGAGGCGGGGTGGGCCTACAATGAGCAGTTCTTC	CASEAGWAYNEQFF
TRBV2	NA	TRBD1	TRBJ1-3	TGTGCCAGCAGCCGGGACAGGGGGCATGGAAACACCATATATTTT	CASSRDRGHGNTIYF
TRBV5-6	NA	NA	TRBJ1-5	TGTGCCAGCAGCACGGGGGAGTACAATCAGCCCCAGCATTTT	CASSTGEYNQPQHF
TRBV6-6	NA	NA	TRBJ1-5	TGTGCCAGCAGTTACTCGATCGGGAAAGAGAATCAGCCCCAGCATTTT	CASSYSIGKENQPQHF
TRBV7-9	NA	TRBD1	TRBJ2-7	TGTGCCAGCAGTTGGACAGGTGGGACCTACGAGCAGTACTTC	CASSWTGGTYEQYF
TRBV30	once	TRBD1	TRBJ1-1	TGTGCCTGGACCAAAGGGGGCGGGGATCGGACTGAAGCTTTCTTT	CAWTKGGGDRTEAFF
TRBV29-1	NA	NA	TRBJ2-1	TGCAGCGTTGGGGGCATCAATGAGCAGTTCTTC	CSVGGINEQFF
TRBV6-1	NA	TRBD1	TRBJ1-1	TGTGCCAGCAATAGACAGGGGTACACTGAAGCTTTCTTT	CASNRQGYTEAFF
TRBV25-1	NA	TRBD2	TRBJ2-1	TGTGCCAGCAGTGAGGGGCGACTAGCGGGAGACAATGAGCAGTTCTTC	CASSEGRLAGDNEQFF
TRBV6-1	NA	NA	TRBJ1-4	TGTGCCAGCAGTGAACCGACAGTCTTTAATGAAAAACTGTTTTTT	CASSEPTVFNEKLFF
TRBV6-5	NA	NA	TRBJ2-4	TGTGCCAGCACCGCGCAGGGGGCCAAAAACATTCAGTACTTC	CASTAQGAKNIQYF
TRBV18	NA	TRBD2	TRBJ2-1	TGTGCCAGCTCGCTCCTAGCGGACTCCTACAATGAGCAGTTCTTC	CASSLLADSYNEQFF
TRBV11-3	NA	TRBD2	TRBJ2-7	TGTGCCAGCTCCCCGACTAGCGGGAGCTCCTACGAGCAGTACTTC	CASSPTSGSSYEQYF
TRBV19	once	NA	TRBJ1-1	TGTGCCAGTAGTAAGGGGGGGGAGGGCGAACTGAACACTGAAGCTTTCTTT	CASSKGGEGELNTEAFF
TRBV7-8	once	NA	TRBJ1-4	TGTGCCAGCAGCTCCCAGGGGAGAGGGAATGAAAAACTGTTTTTT	CASSSQGRGNEKLFF
TRBV2	NA	NA	TRBJ2-1	TGTGCCAGTTTAATGAGTGAGCAGTTCTTC	CASLMSEQFF
TRBV9	few	NA	TRBJ1-1	TGTGCCAGCCAAAGACAGGAGAACACTGAAGCTTTCTTT	CASQRQENTEAFF
TRBV2	NA	NA	TRBJ2-2	TGTGCCAGCAGCTCGATAGGGGGCACCGGGGAGCTGTTTTTT	CASSSIGGTGELFF
TRBV28	NA	TRBD1	TRBJ1-5	TGTGCCAGCAGCCTCTTGACAGGGGACAATCAGCCCCAGCATTTT	CASSLLTGDNQPQHF
TRBV9	once	TRBD1	TRBJ2-3	TGTGCCAGCAGCATCGACAGGGGAAGGGAAGATACGCAGTATTTT	CASSIDRGREDTQYF
TRBV7-9	NA	NA	TRBJ1-4	TGTGCCAGCACCCCTTCCCGACTGGGTGAAAAACTGTTTTTT	CASTPSRLGEKLFF
TRBV2	NA	TRBD2	TRBJ2-5	TGTGCCAGCAGTGAGACTAGCGGACAAGAGACCCAGTACTTC	CASSETSGQETQYF
TRBV6-5	NA	NA	TRBJ1-3	TGTGCCAGCAGTTACGGGGGGAACTCTGGAAACACCATATATTTT	CASSYGGNSGNTIYF
TRBV4-1	few	NA	TRBJ1-5	TGCGCCAGCAGCCAAGATTGGTCGGGGGTTAGCAATCAGCCCCAGCATTTT	CASSQDWSGVSNQPQHF
TRBV19	NA	NA	TRBJ1-1	TGTGCCAGTAGCCAAATCGGACTGACTGTCCCTGAAGCTTTCTTT	CASSQIGLTVPEAFF
TRBV6-5	once	NA	TRBJ1-1	TGTGCCAGCAGTTACAAAGGGGGTCCTGAAGCTTTCTTT	CASSYKGGPEAFF
TRBV20-1	few	TRBD1	TRBJ1-2	TGCAGTGTAAACAGGGGATCTGGCTACACCTTC	CSVNRGSGYTF
TRBV28	NA	NA	TRBJ2-1	TGTGCCAGCAGTTTTGGCTGGAAGGGGAATGAGCAGTTCTTC	CASSFGWKGNEQFF
TRBV6-1	NA	TRBD1	TRBJ2-1	TGTGCCAGCAGTGATCCGGGACAGGTTCTATATGAGCAGTTCTTC	CASSDPGQVLYEQFF
TRBV15	NA	NA	TRBJ1-2	TGTGCCACCAGCAGAGAGATATCGGTCGCGGGCTACACCTTC	CATSREISVAGYTF
TRBV5-4	NA	NA	TRBJ1-2	TGTGCCAGCAGCCAGGACTCGGGAGGGGGAGGCTACACCTTC	CASSQDSGGGGYTF
TRBV5-1	NA	NA	TRBJ2-7	TGCGCCAGCAGCTTGGCCCAGGGGCCTGGCGAGCAGTACTTC	CASSLAQGPGEQYF
TRBV5-4	NA	TRBD2	TRBJ2-5	TGTGCCAGCAGCGTCGGGCTAGCGGGAGGCCAAGAGACCCAGTACTTC	CASSVGLAGGQETQYF
TRBV6-6	NA	NA	TRBJ2-7	TGTGCCAGCAGCAATCCTCAGGTAAACTACGAGCAGTACTTC	CASSNPQVNYEQYF
TRBV7-9	NA	TRBD2	TRBJ2-1	TGTGCCAGCAGCAAAGTGGGACTAGCGGGAGTTGAGCAGTTCTTC	CASSKVGLAGVEQFF
TRBV27	NA	TRBD1	TRBJ2-4	TGTGCCGGCAGTTCGGACAGGGTCGGGGCCAAAAACATTCAGTACTTC	CAGSSDRVGAKNIQYF
TRBV5-5	NA	TRBD1	TRBJ1-4	TGTGCCAGCAGCTTGGCCAGGACAGGAGCAAATGAAAAACTGTTTTTT	CASSLARTGANEKLFF
TRBV7-9	NA	NA	TRBJ2-7	TGTGCCAGCAGCTTAGGGTCCGGGTCGTACAACGAGCAGTACTTC	CASSLGSGSYNEQYF
TRBV9	NA	TRBD2	TRBJ2-2	TGTGCCAGCAGCGTTGGTAGCGGGAGTTCCGGGGAGCTGTTTTTT	CASSVGSGSSGELFF
TRBV7-2	once	TRBD2	TRBJ2-1	TGTGCCAGCAGCTTAAATCCTAGCGGTCTTAAGTGGTACAATGAGCAGTTCTTC	CASSLNPSGLKWYNEQFF
TRBV6-6	few	NA	TRBJ1-2	TGTGCCAGCAGTTACTCAGGGGACTATGGCTACACCTTC	CASSYSGDYGYTF
TRBV14	NA	TRBD2	TRBJ2-1	TGTGCCAGCAGCCAAGGGACTAGCGTCGGGGGGCAGTTCTTC	CASSQGTSVGGQFF
TRBV4-1	NA	NA	TRBJ2-7	TGCGCCAGCAGCCTGAGCGGAGGTGGAGCCTTCGCCTACGAGCAGTACTTC	CASSLSGGGAFAYEQYF
TRBV4-2	NA	NA	TRBJ1-5	TGTGCCAGCAGCCAATTAAGCAATCAGCCCCAGCATTTT	CASSQLSNQPQHF
TRBV6-6	NA	TRBD2	TRBJ2-3	TGTGCCAGCGCCAAGCGGGGATCAATCACAGATACGCAGTATTTT	CASAKRGSITDTQYF
TRBV18	few	NA	TRBJ1-3	TGTGCCAGCTCACCCCTTGACGGGAGCTCTGGAAACACCATATATTTT	CASSPLDGSSGNTIYF
TRBV10-3	NA	TRBD1	TRBJ1-1	TGTGCCATCAGTGAGGGGACAGGGTCTGAAGCTTTCTTT	CAISEGTGSEAFF
TRBV7-9	NA	NA	TRBJ1-4	TGTGCCCTTATCGAGGGGGATTCGGAAAAACTGTTTTTT	CALIEGDSEKLFF
TRBV6-5	NA	NA	TRBJ2-1	TGTGCCAGCAGTTACTCTAATTCTGTGCAGTTCTTC	CASSYSNSVQFF
TRBV29-1	NA	NA	TRBJ1-1	TGCAGCGTTAGTATGGGGGCATATACTGAAGCTTTCTTT	CSVSMGAYTEAFF
TRBV18	few	NA	TRBJ1-5	TGTGCCAGCTCCCCCGAGGCGGATCAGCCCCAGCATTTT	CASSPEADQPQHF